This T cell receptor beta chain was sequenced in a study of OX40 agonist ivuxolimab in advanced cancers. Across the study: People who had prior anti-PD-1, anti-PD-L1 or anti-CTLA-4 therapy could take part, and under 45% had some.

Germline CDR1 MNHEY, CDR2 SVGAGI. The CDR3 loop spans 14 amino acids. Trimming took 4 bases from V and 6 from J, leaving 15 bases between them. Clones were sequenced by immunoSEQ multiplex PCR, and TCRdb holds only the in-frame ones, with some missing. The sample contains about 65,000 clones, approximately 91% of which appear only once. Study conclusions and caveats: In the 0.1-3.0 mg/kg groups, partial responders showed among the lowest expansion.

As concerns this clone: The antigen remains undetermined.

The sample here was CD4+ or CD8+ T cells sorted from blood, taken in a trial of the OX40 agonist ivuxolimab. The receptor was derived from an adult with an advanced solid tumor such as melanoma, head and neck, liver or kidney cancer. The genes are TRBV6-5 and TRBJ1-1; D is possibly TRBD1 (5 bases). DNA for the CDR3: TGTGCCAGCAGTTCAGACGGGGGGAAACCTGAAGCTTTCTTT. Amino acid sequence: CASSSDGGKPEAFF.